Listed here are 10 T cell receptor beta chains from one sample, sequenced in a study of ipilimumab plus nivolumab after autologous stem cell transplantation. Profiling relied on immunoSEQ multiplex PCR, and the TCRdb table lists in-frame clones only, not all of them. The sample holds about 83,000 clones, 83% seen once. The sample here was PBMCs, taken in a trial of ipilimumab plus nivolumab as post-transplant consolidation. These receptors originate from a male donor with diffuse large B-cell lymphoma.

V and J are TRBV29-1 and TRBJ1-2; D remains unclear. This CDR3 is 13 amino acids long. The V end lost 3 bases, the J end lost 5 bases, and 13 bases lay between the germline ends. Per the germline V gene, CDR1 is SQVTM and CDR2 is ANQGSEA. This chain's CDR3 is CSVETPLVYGYTF. The CDR3 DNA sequence: TGCAGCGTTGAGACTCCTCTGGTATATGGCTACACCTTC.

With regard to this clone: One junction end disagrees with the germline gene, perhaps due to a read error. The V and J genes are TRBV6-5 and TRBJ2-5; D remains ambiguous. Germline V gives CDR1 MNHEY, CDR2 SVGAGI. This CDR3 has 15 amino acids. The CDR3 sequence is CASSYSESHGEAQYF. The CDR3 DNA reads as TGTGCCAGCAGTTACTCCGAATCCCACGGAGAGGCCCAGTACTTC.

The V call is TRBV19, the J call TRBJ2-2; 8 nucleotides line up with TRBD1. V lost 3 bases, J lost 8 bases, and 17 bases stayed unmatched. Germline lookup yields CDR1 LNHDA and CDR2 SQIVND (reference sequence). The CDR3 contains 18 residues. The CDR3 coding sequence is TGTGCCAGTAGTATTGGGGGCCCGGGACAGGTTGTTGATGGGGAGCTGTTTTTT. It encodes CASSIGGPGQVVDGELFF.

The V call is TRBV15, the J call TRBJ1-4; D is ambiguous. CDR1 is LNHNV, CDR2 YYDKDF, per germline (reference sequence). This CDR3 has 14 amino acids. The V end was cut by 5 bases, the J end by 4 bases, with 11 bases between. CDR3 DNA sequence: TGTGCCACCAGCCGAGGGCGGTATAATGAAAAACTGTTTTTT. Protein sequence: CATSRGRYNEKLFF.

This clone was counted a few times. The CDR3, as DNA: TGTGCCCCCTTGGGGCCTTACAATGAGCAGTTCTTC. Protein sequence: CAPLGPYNEQFF. The chain is built from TRBV19 and TRBJ2-1; D perhaps matches TRBD1 (5 bases). Germline loops: CDR1 LNHDA, CDR2 SQIVND (reference sequence). With 11 bases removed from V and 4 bases from J, the gap between germline ends came to 12 bases. The CDR3 consists of 12 residues.

This clone has a single count. The CDR3 DNA sequence: TGTGCCAGCAGGACCGACGGGGGCGGCAAAAACATTCAGTACTTC. It is translated as CASRTDGGGKNIQYF. The V and J genes are TRBV27 and TRBJ2-4; D possibly uses TRBD1 or TRBD2 (6 bases each). The CDR3 is made up of 15 amino acids. Germline CDR1 is MNHEY and CDR2 is SMNVEV (reference sequence). Trimming shortened V by 6 bases and J by 3 bases, and 15 bases separated the two germline ends.

This clone was found once. The chain employs TRBV10-3 and TRBJ1-2; 7 bases are shared with TRBD1. J lost 4 bases, V lost 6 bases, and 8 bases had no gene match. CDR3 length: 14 amino acids. Germline CDR1 ENHRY, CDR2 SYGVKD. The CDR3 DNA reads as TGTGCCATCAGACCTAGGACAGGAACCTATGGCTACACCTTC. Its protein product is CAIRPRTGTYGYTF.

This chain links TRBV19 with TRBJ2-5; weak D call: TRBD1 (6 bases). The CDR3 length is 17 residues. Looked up from germline, CDR1 is LNHDA and CDR2 is SQIVND (reference sequence). V lost 4 bases to trimming and J lost 5 bases, with 23 bases between them. The CDR3 DNA is TGTGCCAGTAGTAGAATCCCCGGGACAACCCATCAGGAGACCCAGTACTTC. Its translation: CASSRIPGTTHQETQYF.

The chain uses TRBV5-4 and TRBJ2-5; 10 nucleotides align to TRBD2. The germline V gene has CDR1 SGHNT and CDR2 YYREEE (reference sequence). This CDR3 is built from 14 residues. V dropped 4 bases and J dropped 5; count of bases not matched to a gene: 5. CDR3 DNA: TGTGCCAGCAGCGAAGCGGGGGGGCGGGAGACCCAGTACTTC. Its translation is CASSEAGGRETQYF.

This chain links TRBV10-3 with TRBJ2-5, with D unresolved. The J call may not be correct, given that the DNA end is closer to TRBJ2-7. Germline-derived CDR1 and CDR2 are ENHRY and SYGVKD. This CDR3 contains 14 residues. CDR3 sequence: CATASGASVNEQYF. As DNA, the CDR3 is TGTGCCACCGCTTCTGGAGCCTCAGTCAACGAGCAGTACTTC.